The 11 T cell receptor beta chains below come from one sample, sequenced in a study of T cell repertoires in cytomegalovirus infection. From the reads, TCRdb called clonotypes with MiXCR, one entry per CDR3 protein. Here the sample spans 160,000 or so distinct CDR3 sequences, roughly a quarter being singletons. What was sequenced was PBMCs. These TCRs come from a human donor in good health (CMV status not recorded). Some clones in this sample may be carry-over from other donors' samples.

J is TRBJ1-1 and V is TRBV12-3 or TRBV12-4; no firm D call. The CDR3 sequence is 14 residues long. V was cut by 2 bases and J by 0 bases, with 7 bases left in between. CDR3 region: CASSLRGLNTEAFF. DNA for the CDR3: TGTGCCAGCAGTTTACGAGGGTTGAACACTGAAGCTTTCTTT.

This clonotype came up many times. The chain links TRBV7-2 to TRBJ2-1; possibly TRBD1 for D (6 bases). Deletions cut 5 bases from V and 5 bases from J, with 16 bases between. The CDR3 loop spans 15 amino acids. CDR1 and CDR2 (germline): SGHTA, FQGNSA. The CDR3, as DNA: TGTGCCAGCAGCGAACCCGGGACAAACCACAATGAGCAGTTCTTC. Its translation: CASSEPGTNHNEQFF.

The chain is built from TRBV28 and TRBJ2-5; 7 bases map to TRBD2. The CDR3 extends over 15 amino acids. Germline-derived CDR1 and CDR2 are MDHEN and SYDVKM. The V gene end was trimmed by 6 bases and the J gene end by 2 bases; junction bases not matched to a gene: 9. The CDR3 nucleotides read TGTGCCAGCAGCTTTTCTAGCGGCGGTCAAGAGACCCAGTACTTC. Its protein product is CASSFSSGGQETQYF.

This clonotype was observed a handful of times. The rearrangement joins TRBV27 to TRBJ2-3; the match to TRBD2 covers 8 bases. Germline V gene data show CDR1 as MNHEY and CDR2 as SMNVEV (reference sequence). The CDR3 contains 15 residues. V dropped 5 bases and J dropped 1; count of bases not matched to a gene: 5. CDR3 protein: CASSEAGLGTDTQYF. The CDR3 DNA sequence: TGTGCCAGCAGTGAAGCGGGACTAGGCACAGATACGCAGTATTTT.

This clonotype was seen at least ten times. The chain combines TRBV12-3 or TRBV12-4 with TRBJ1-2; the match to TRBD1 covers 12 bases. The CDR3 loop spans 13 amino acids. The CDR3 reads CDPPGQGASGYTF. In nucleotides, the CDR3 is TGTGATCCACCGGGACAGGGGGCGAGTGGCTACACCTTC.

This chain uses TRBV12-3 or TRBV12-4 with TRBJ2-3, with D hard to call. The CDR3 is 14 amino acids. V lost 7 bases and J lost 3, with 14 bases in between. CDR3 amino acids: CASTPRVGTDTQYF. CDR3 in DNA: TGTGCCAGCACCCCCCGTGTGGGTACAGATACGCAGTATTTT.

A remark on this clonotype: This may be a read error: a much more frequent sequence differs by one nucleotide. The V gene is TRBV7-3, the J gene TRBJ2-3, with TRBD2 identical over 10 bases. V shed 0 bases and J 4 bases; nucleotides not matched to a gene: 4. Germline assignment: CDR1 SGHTA and CDR2 FQGTGA. The length of the CDR3 is 16 residues. The CDR3 DNA reads TGTGCCAGCAGCTTAACAGCGGGGGGGCCTCCAGATACGCAGTATTTT. Its translation: CASSLTAGGPPDTQYF.

This clonotype showed up many times. This chain links TRBV19 with TRBJ2-2; D is perhaps TRBD1 (6 bases). This CDR3 region has 16 residues. V lost 10 bases to trimming and J lost 1 base, with 19 bases between them. Germline CDR1 is LNHDA and CDR2 is SQIVND (reference sequence). The CDR3 nucleotides are TGTGCCACGACCGGCCGGACAGCTATGAACACCGGGGAGCTGTTTTTT. Its translation is CATTGRTAMNTGELFF.

In this sample, this clonotype turned up a few times. The rearrangement links TRBV20-1 to TRBJ2-7, with 8 nucleotides matching TRBD1. This CDR3 spans 18 amino acids. V was clipped by 6 bases and J by 1 base; unmatched bases: 20. Looked up from germline, CDR1 is DFQATT and CDR2 is SNEGSKA (reference sequence). CDR3: CSARGLTGQGRFSYEQYF. The DNA for the CDR3 is TGCAGTGCCAGGGGACTTACCGGACAGGGAAGATTTTCCTACGAGCAGTACTTC.

V is TRBV13 and J is TRBJ2-7; D is possibly TRBD1 or TRBD2 (5 bases each). V gave up 4 bases and J gave up 6 bases, with 16 bases separating them. The germline V gene has CDR1 PRHDT and CDR2 FYEKMQ (reference sequence). The CDR3 is made up of 14 amino acids. This chain's CDR3 is CASSSRQKRAEQYF. The CDR3 DNA is TGTGCCAGCAGCTCACGACAGAAGAGGGCCGAGCAGTACTTC.

The chain combines TRBV19 with TRBJ1-5; D remains unclear. Germline-derived CDR1 and CDR2 are LNHDA and SQIVND (reference sequence). V lost 7 bases to trimming and J lost 4 bases, with 17 bases between them. The CDR3 covers 15 residues. The CDR3 region is CASNPTTANNQPQHF. The CDR3 DNA follows: TGTGCCAGTAACCCGACAACTGCTAATAATCAGCCCCAGCATTTT. Full variable domain (outside the CDR3, taken from reference TRBV19 and TRBJ1-5): DGGITQSPKYLFRKEGQNVTLSCEQNLNHDAMYWYRQDPGQGLRLIYYSQIVNDFQKGDIAEGYSVSREKKESFPLTVTSAQKNPTAFYLCASNPTTANNQPQHFGDGTRLSIL.